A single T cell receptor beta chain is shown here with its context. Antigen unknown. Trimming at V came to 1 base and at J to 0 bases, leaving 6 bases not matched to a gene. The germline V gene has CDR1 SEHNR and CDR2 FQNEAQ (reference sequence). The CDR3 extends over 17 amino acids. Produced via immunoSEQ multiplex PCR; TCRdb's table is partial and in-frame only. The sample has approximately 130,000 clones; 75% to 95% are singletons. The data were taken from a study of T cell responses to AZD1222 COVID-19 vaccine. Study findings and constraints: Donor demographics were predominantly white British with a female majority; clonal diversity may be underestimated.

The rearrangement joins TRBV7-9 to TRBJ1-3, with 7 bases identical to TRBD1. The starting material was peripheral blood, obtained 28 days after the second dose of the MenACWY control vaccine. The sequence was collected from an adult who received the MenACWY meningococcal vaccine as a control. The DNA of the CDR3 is TGTGCCAGCAGCTTAGTGACAGGGACAACCTCTGGAAACACCATATATTTT. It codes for CASSLVTGTTSGNTIYF. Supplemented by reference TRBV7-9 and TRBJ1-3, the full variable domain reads DTGVSQNPRHKITKRGQNVTFRCDPISEHNRLYWYRQTLGQGPEFLTYFQNEAQLEKSRLLSDRFSAERPKGSFSTLEIQRTEQGDSAMYLCASSLVTGTTSGNTIYFGEGSWLTVV.